Given below is one TCR beta chain in context. This record belongs to a study of PD-L1 blockade in urothelial cancer. Trimming pared 7 bases from V and 2 bases from J, leaving 15 bases between. This CDR3 spans 15 amino acids. CDR1 is SNHLY, CDR2 FYNNEI, per germline. Spiking each PCR with synthetic TCR analog templates was performed. Using immunoSEQ multiplex PCR, the repertoire was profiled, and TCRdb retains in-frame clones only, with some absent. The sample has roughly 91,000 clones; about 84% are singletons. The time point: pretreatment peripheral blood. The chain employs TRBV2 and TRBJ1-5; a weak D match, TRBD1 (6 bases). This sequence originates from a man aged 55 to 70 with urothelial cancer. The sample here was PBMCs, taken around atezolizumab (anti-PD-L1) treatment. For the CDR3, the DNA is TGTGCCAGCACCCCACTGGACAGCGGCAATCAGCCCCAGCATTTT. This gives the protein CASTPLDSGNQPQHF.